This T cell receptor (beta chain) came from a study of T cell changes during pregnancy in multiple sclerosis. V was clipped by 2 bases and J by 4 bases, with 11 bases between them. Germline lookup yields CDR1 GTSNPN and CDR2 SVGIG (reference sequence). The length of the CDR3 is 13 residues. Using immunoSEQ multiplex PCR, the repertoire was profiled, and TCRdb retains in-frame clones only, with some absent. The sample has about 42,000 clones, around 84% seen once. The clonotype comes from a female donor with multiple sclerosis, enrolled in a pregnancy study. This rearrangement joins TRBV30 to TRBJ1-2; the D gene is possibly TRBD1 (6 bases). The sample here was CD4+ T cells from peripheral blood mononuclear cells, taken before pregnancy. The CDR3 here is CAWSRGGVYGYTF. CDR3 sequence (DNA): TGTGCCTGGAGTAGGGGGGGTGTCTATGGCTACACCTTC. Based on the CDR3 plus reference TRBV30 and TRBJ1-2, the full variable domain is SQTIHQWPATLVQPVGSPLSLECTVEGTSNPNLYWYRQAAGRGLQLLFYSVGIGQISSEVPQNLSASRPQDRQFILSSKKLLLSDSGFYLCAWSRGGVYGYTFGSGTRLTVV.